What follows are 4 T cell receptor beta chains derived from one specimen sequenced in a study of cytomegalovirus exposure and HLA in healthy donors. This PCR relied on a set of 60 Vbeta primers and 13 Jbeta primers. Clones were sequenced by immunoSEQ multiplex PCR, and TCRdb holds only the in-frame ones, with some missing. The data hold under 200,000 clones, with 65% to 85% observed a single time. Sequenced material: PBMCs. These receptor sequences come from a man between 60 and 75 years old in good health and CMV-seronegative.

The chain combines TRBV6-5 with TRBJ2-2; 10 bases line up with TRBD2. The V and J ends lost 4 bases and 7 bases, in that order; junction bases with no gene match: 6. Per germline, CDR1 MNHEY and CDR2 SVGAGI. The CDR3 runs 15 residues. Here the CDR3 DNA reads TGTGCCAGCAGTTCCCTAGCGGGAGTCGGCGGGGAGCTGTTTTTT. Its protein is CASSSLAGVGGELFF.

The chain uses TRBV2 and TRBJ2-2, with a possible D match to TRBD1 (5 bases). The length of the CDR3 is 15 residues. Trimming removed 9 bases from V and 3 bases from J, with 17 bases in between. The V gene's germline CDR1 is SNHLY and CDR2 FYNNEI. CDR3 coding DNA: TGTGCCAGTATGAGCAGGGCTTCAGACACCGGGGAGCTGTTTTTT. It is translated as CASMSRASDTGELFF.

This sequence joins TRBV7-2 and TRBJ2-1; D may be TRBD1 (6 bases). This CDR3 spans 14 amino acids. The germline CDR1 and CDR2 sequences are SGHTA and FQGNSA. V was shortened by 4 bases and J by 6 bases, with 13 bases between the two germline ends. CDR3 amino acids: CASSWGQVPNEQFF. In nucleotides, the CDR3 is TGTGCCAGCAGCTGGGGGCAGGTCCCCAATGAGCAGTTCTTC.

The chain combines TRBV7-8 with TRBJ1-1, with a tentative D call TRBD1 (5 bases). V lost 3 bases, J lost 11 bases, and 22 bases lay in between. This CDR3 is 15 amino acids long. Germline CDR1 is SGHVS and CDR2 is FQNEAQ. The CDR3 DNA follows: TGTGCCAGCAGCTTGACATTGGAACAGGCTAACGGCGCTTTCTTT. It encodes CASSLTLEQANGAFF.